Sequencing of this T cell receptor beta chain was carried out in a study of cytomegalovirus exposure and HLA in healthy donors. It was with 60 Vbeta and 13 Jbeta primers that the PCR ran. Profiling relied on immunoSEQ multiplex PCR, and the TCRdb table lists in-frame clones only, not all of them. The sample has 170,000 or so clones, around 72% seen once; the top ten hold around 3.1%. CDR3 length: 15 residues. Trimming removed 1 base from V and 1 base from J, with 11 bases in between. Germline V gives CDR1 MNHNS, CDR2 SASEGT. The V call is TRBV6-1, the J call TRBJ2-7, with D possibly being TRBD1 (6 bases). Input material: PBMCs. This TCR came from a woman in her fifties or sixties in good health and CMV-seropositive. CDR3 in amino acids: CASSEGGTISYEQYF. DNA for the CDR3: TGTGCCAGCAGTGAAGGGGGGACAATTTCCTACGAGCAGTACTTC.